This T cell receptor beta chain is drawn from a study of T cell responses to AZD1222 COVID-19 vaccine. General study points: Scientists sampled the repertoires only once the peak T cell response had passed. AZD1222 recipients seropositive at baseline numbered only six.

Data came from immunoSEQ multiplex PCR; TCRdb stores just in-frame clones and leaves some out. Of more than 100,000 clones in the sample, about 85% were seen once. Trimming removed 0 bases from V and 1 base from J, with 22 bases in between. The CDR3 spans 20 residues. Germline V lookup: CDR1 MNHNS, CDR2 SASEGT. Details on this clone: The antigen is not known.

The chain employs TRBV6-1 and TRBJ2-4, with D perhaps matching TRBD1 (6 bases). The sequence came from an adult in good health. The sample in question was peripheral blood, obtained on day 0 of AZD1222 vaccination. The CDR3 loop is CASSEALRARGVFAKNIQYF. CDR3 nucleotides: TGTGCCAGCAGTGAAGCGTTGAGGGCCAGGGGTGTCTTCGCCAAAAACATTCAGTACTTC.